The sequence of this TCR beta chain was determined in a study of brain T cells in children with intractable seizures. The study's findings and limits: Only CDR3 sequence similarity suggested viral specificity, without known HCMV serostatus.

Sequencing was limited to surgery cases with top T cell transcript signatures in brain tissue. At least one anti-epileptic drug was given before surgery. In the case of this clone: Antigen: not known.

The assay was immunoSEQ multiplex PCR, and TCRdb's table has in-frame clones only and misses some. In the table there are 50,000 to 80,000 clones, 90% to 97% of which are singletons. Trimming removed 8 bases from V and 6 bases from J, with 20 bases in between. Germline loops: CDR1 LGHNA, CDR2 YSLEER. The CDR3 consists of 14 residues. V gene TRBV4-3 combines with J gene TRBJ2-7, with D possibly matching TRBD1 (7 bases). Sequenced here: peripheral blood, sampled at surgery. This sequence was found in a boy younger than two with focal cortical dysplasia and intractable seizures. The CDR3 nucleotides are TGCGCCAGCCGGTTGACTCGGCAGGGGGGCGAGCAGTACTTC. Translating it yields CASRLTRQGGEQYF.